The clone carrying this T cell receptor beta chain was picked up a small number of times. Its antigen is not identified. The CDR3 has 15 amino acids. The trim removed 4 bases at V and 0 bases at J, leaving 5 bases unmatched. From germline, CDR1 is MNHEY and CDR2 SMNVEV (reference sequence). The data were taken from a study of OX40 agonist ivuxolimab in advanced cancers. Study-wide background: Partial responses were seen in three patients, one with hepatocellular carcinoma and two with cutaneous melanoma.

Study conclusions and caveats: Expansion of clones was among the lowest in partial responders at 0.1-3.0 mg/kg. Determination of antigen specificity was not performed for the expanded peripheral T cells.

Autoimmune disease history or systemic immunosuppression meant exclusion. Clones were sequenced by immunoSEQ multiplex PCR, and TCRdb holds only the in-frame ones, with some missing. The table has approximately 23,000 clones, 65% to 90% seen once. This chain connects TRBV27 to TRBJ2-7; 8 nucleotides agree with TRBD1. The sequence was obtained from an adult with an advanced solid tumor such as melanoma, head and neck, liver or kidney cancer. The source material was CD4+ or CD8+ T cells sorted from blood, sampled in a trial of the OX40 agonist ivuxolimab. In DNA form, the CDR3 reads TGTGCCAGCAGTTGGGGACAGGCGAACTCCTACGAGCAGTACTTC. Protein: CASSWGQANSYEQYF.